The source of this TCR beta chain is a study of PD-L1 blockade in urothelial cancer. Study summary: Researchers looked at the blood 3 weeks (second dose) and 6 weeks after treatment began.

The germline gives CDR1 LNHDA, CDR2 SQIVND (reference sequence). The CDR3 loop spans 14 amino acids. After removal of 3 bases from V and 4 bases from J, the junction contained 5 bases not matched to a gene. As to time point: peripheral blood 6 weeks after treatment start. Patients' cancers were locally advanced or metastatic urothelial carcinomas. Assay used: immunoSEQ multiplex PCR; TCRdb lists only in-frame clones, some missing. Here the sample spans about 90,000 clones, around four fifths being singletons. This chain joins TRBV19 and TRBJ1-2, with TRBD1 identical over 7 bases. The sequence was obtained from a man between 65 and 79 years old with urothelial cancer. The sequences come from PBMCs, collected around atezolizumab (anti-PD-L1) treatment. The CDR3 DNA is TGTGCCAGTAGTATGACAGGGCGAGTCTATGGCTACACCTTC. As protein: CASSMTGRVYGYTF.